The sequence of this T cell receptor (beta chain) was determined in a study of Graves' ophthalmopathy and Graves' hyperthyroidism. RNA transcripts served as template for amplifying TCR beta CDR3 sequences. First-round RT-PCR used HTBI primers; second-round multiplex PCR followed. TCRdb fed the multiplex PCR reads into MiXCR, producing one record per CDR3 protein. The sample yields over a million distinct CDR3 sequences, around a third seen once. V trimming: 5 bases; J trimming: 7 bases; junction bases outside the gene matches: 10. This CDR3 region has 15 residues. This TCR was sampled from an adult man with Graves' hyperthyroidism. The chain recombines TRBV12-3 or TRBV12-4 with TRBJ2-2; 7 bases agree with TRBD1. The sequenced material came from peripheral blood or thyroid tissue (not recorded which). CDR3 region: CASSPDRAFSGELFF. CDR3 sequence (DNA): TGTGCCAGCAGTCCCGACAGGGCCTTCAGCGGGGAGCTGTTTTTT.